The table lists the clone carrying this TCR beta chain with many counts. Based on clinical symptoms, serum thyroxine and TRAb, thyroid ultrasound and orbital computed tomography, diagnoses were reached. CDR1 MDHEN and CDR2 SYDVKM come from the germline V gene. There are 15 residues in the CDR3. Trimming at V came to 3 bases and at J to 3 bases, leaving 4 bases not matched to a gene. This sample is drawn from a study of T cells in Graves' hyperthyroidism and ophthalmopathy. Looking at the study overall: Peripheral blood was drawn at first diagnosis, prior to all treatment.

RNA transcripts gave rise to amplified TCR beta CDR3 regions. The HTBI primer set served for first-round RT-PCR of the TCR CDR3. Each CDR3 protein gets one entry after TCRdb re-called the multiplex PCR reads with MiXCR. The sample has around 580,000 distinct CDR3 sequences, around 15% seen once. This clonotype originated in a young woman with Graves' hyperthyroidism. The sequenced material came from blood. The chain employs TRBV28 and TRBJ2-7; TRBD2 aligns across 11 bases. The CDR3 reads CASSLDGTSGYEQYF. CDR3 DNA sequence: TGTGCCAGCAGTTTGGATGGGACTAGCGGCTACGAGCAGTACTTC. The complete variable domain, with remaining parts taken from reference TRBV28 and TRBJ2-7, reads DVKVTQSSRYLVKRTGEKVFLECVQDMDHENMFWYRQDPGLGLRLIYFSYDVKMKEKGDIPEGYSVSREKKERFSLILESASTNQTSMYLCASSLDGTSGYEQYFGPGTRLTVT.